This T cell receptor (beta chain) was sequenced in a study of blood T cells in healthy people across ages. The germline V gene has CDR1 DFQATT and CDR2 SNEGSKA (reference sequence). V lost 7 bases to trimming and J lost 0 bases, with 6 bases between them. This CDR3 contains 12 residues. PCR was performed a second time for about 7 to 12 cycles using a sample-barcoded 5' primer and a J-beta primer mix. TCRdb itself ran the 5' RACE reads through MiXCR, one entry per CDR3 protein. The sample records some 670,000 distinct CDR3 sequences, 45% to 60% being singletons. This clonotype was counted only a few times. Its cognate antigen is unknown. Isolation per sample recovered at least 7 million PBMCs. Overall study results and limits: Calculation of diversity from one million T cells yielded estimates considered to be underestimates.

The sample consisted of blood. The sequence was collected from a woman of 80 years or more in good health. The chain recombines TRBV20-1 with TRBJ2-2; D gene uncertain. The CDR3 DNA sequence: TGCAGTGGGACGGCGAACACCGGGGAGCTGTTTTTT. This sequence encodes CSGTANTGELFF.